Listed here are 5 T cell receptor beta chains from one sample, sequenced in a study of blood T cell repertoires in COVID-19 (TCRdb year 2020). Preparation of the library involved the immunoSEQ multiplex PCR assay. TCRdb carries this immuneACCESS record with in-frame sequences only. Its versions omit some clonotypes, under half of them owing to an unresolved V gene in the studies checked, with the rest unexplained. A total of 150,000 to 200,000 clones appear in this sample, around 80% of them only once. The top ten hold more than 14% of the sample. Sequencing was performed on peripheral blood. These receptors were taken from a woman between 70 and 85 years old with COVID-19, enrolled during active disease.

In this sample, this clone turned up a few times. The chain links TRBV28 to TRBJ1-2; tentative D call: TRBD1 (5 bases). Germline lookup yields CDR1 MDHEN and CDR2 SYDVKM. Trimming removed 4 bases at V and 4 bases at J, with 16 bases between. CDR3 length equals 15 residues. CDR3 in amino acids: CASSSTQGRVYGYTF. CDR3 nucleotide sequence: TGTGCCAGCAGTTCTACCCAAGGCAGGGTCTATGGCTACACCTTC.

V usage is TRBV2 and J usage is TRBJ1-2, with TRBD1 identical over 8 bases. CDR1 and CDR2 from the germline V gene are SNHLY and FYNNEI. There are 13 residues in the CDR3. V shed 6 bases and J 8 bases; nucleotides not matched to a gene: 8. This chain's CDR3 is CASRTDRAEGYTF. The CDR3 nucleotides read TGTGCCAGCAGAACGGACAGGGCAGAAGGCTACACCTTC.

This clone was observed a handful of times. The junction departs from germline at one end; a sequencing error may be responsible. The CDR3 coding sequence is TGTGCCAGCAGGCGGGACAGGGGGCAGGCGGGCGCCTTC. Translating it yields CASRRDRGQAGAF. The chain is built from TRBV6-5 and TRBJ1-2, with 12 bases aligning to TRBD1. The germline gives CDR1 MNHEY, CDR2 SVGAGI. The CDR3 length is 13 residues.

Turning to this clone: Other DNA sequences in the same sample also yield this CDR3. The chain uses TRBV9 and TRBJ2-5, with D tentatively TRBD1 (6 bases). The CDR3 loop spans 13 amino acids. CDR1 is SGDLS and CDR2 is YYNGEE in the germline V gene. Deletions cut 2 bases from V and 5 bases from J, with 10 bases between. CDR3 in amino acids: CASSVGAGETQYF. The DNA for the CDR3 is TGTGCCAGCAGCGTGGGGGCCGGGGAGACCCAGTACTTC. The full variable domain, in which reference TRBV9 and TRBJ2-5 provide the parts outside the CDR3, is DSGVTQTPKHLITATGQRVTLRCSPRSGDLSVYWYQQSLDQGLQFLIQYYNGEERAKGNILERFSAQQFPDLHSELNLSSLELGDSALYFCASSVGAGETQYFGPGTRLLVL.

The chain links TRBV30 to TRBJ2-1; perhaps TRBD2 as D (5 bases). Trimming took off 4 bases at V and 4 bases at J, with 11 bases between the two ends. CDR1 is GTSNPN, CDR2 SVGIG, per germline (reference sequence). The CDR3 has 13 residues. For the CDR3, the DNA is TGTGCCTGGACCCGGGGAGTGTACAATGAGCAGTTCTTC. Protein product: CAWTRGVYNEQFF.